This entry concerns a single TCR beta chain. What it recognizes is unknown. This sample was taken from a study of T cells in Graves' hyperthyroidism and ophthalmopathy. Notes on the study in general: Before onset, ophthalmopathy was predicted by the model a median around 6 months earlier.

Researchers amplified the TCR beta CDR3 regions from RNA transcripts. HTBI primers were used for first-round RT-PCR of the TCR CDR3. TCRdb re-analysed the multiplex PCR reads in MiXCR, keeping a single row per CDR3 protein. The sample yields hundreds of thousands of distinct CDR3 sequences, 12% to 15% seen once. Source material: blood. This clonotype was obtained from a woman aged 40 to 50 with Graves' ophthalmopathy.

This chain's CDR3 is CASSLPAASYTF. For the CDR3, the DNA is TGTGCCAGCAGTTTACCGGCCGCCAGCTACACCTTC. The rearrangement links TRBV28 to TRBJ1-2; D not resolved. Trimming left V 2 bases short and J 9 bases short, with 10 bases between. Per the germline V gene, CDR1 is MDHEN and CDR2 is SYDVKM. This CDR3 region has 12 residues.